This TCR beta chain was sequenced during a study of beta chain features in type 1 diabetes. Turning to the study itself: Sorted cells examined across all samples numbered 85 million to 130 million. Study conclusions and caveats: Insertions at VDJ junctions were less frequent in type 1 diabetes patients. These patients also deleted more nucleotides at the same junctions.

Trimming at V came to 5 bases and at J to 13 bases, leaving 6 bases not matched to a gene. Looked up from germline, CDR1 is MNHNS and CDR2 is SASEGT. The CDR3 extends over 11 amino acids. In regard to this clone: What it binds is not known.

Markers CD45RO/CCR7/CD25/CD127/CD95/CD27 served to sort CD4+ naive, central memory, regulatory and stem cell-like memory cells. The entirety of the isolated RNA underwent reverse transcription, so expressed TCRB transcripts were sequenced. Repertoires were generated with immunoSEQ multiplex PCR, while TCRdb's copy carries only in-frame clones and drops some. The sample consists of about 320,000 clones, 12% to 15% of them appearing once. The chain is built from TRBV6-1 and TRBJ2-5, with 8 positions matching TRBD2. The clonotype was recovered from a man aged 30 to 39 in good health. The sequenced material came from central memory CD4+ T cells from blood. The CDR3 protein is CASSPGLVAYF. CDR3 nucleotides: TGTGCCAGCAGTCCGGGACTAGTTGCGTACTTC.